Each of the 20 T cell receptor beta chains below was sequenced from the same sample in a study of CD8 T cells in ankylosing spondylitis. Using its own MiXCR run on the 5' RACE reads, TCRdb lists one record per CDR3 protein. The table has some 30,000 distinct CDR3 sequences, under 40% seen once. Sequencing was performed on synovial fluid, either unsorted or a sorted T cell fraction (not recorded which). These receptors all stem from a male donor with ankylosing spondylitis.

The V call is TRBV27, the J call TRBJ2-1; 13 nucleotides agree with TRBD2. Germline values: CDR1 MNHEY, CDR2 SMNVEV (reference sequence). With 6 bases clipped from V and 8 bases from J, the junction kept 7 bases outside the gene matches. This CDR3 has 15 amino acids. The CDR3, as DNA: TGTGCCAGCAGCGATGGGACTAGCGGGAATGATGAGCAGTTCTTC. Its translation is CASSDGTSGNDEQFF.

This clonotype came up once. This chain uses TRBV2 with TRBJ2-2; 8 nucleotides line up with TRBD1. This CDR3 has 15 amino acids. CDR1 and CDR2 (germline): SNHLY, FYNNEI. V was pared by 3 bases and J by 5 bases, with 5 bases of the junction left unmatched. The CDR3 nucleotides are TGTGCCAGCAGTGACGGACAGGGCAGGACCGGGGAGCTGTTTTTT. Translation gives CASSDGQGRTGELFF. Based on the CDR3 plus reference TRBV2 and TRBJ2-2, the full variable domain is EPEVTQTPSHQVTQMGQEVILRCVPISNHLYFYWYRQILGQKVEFLVSFYNNEISEKSEIFDDQFSVERPDGSNFTLKIRSTKLEDSAMYFCASSDGQGRTGELFFGEGSRLTVL.

There are a few counts of this clonotype. The V gene is TRBV2, the J gene TRBJ2-5; 8 bases line up with TRBD2. CDR3 length equals 15 residues. V shed 3 bases and J 4 bases; nucleotides not matched to a gene: 7. Germline V gene sequence: CDR1 SNHLY, CDR2 FYNNEI. The CDR3 loop reads CASSEAAGEGETQYF. CDR3 bases: TGTGCCAGCAGTGAGGCAGCGGGAGAGGGAGAGACCCAGTACTTC.

This clonotype was found a few times. The rearrangement links TRBV20-1 to TRBJ2-1; D is unclear. The CDR3 has 13 residues. Germline CDR1 is DFQATT and CDR2 is SNEGSKA (reference sequence). With 4 bases removed from V and 7 bases from J, the gap between germline ends came to 14 bases. Written as DNA, the CDR3 is TGCAGTGCTATACCAGAGGAGATGAATGAGCAGTTCTTC. Amino acid sequence: CSAIPEEMNEQFF.

A note on this clonotype: This may come from a read error, since a much larger clone is one base off. The chain has TRBV5-6 and TRBJ2-7; 7 bases fit TRBD1. The V and J ends lost 0 bases and 3 bases, in that order; junction bases with no gene match: 3. Germline values: CDR1 SGHDT, CDR2 YYEEEE. CDR3 length: 14 residues. Written as DNA, the CDR3 is TGTGCCAGCAGCTTGGGGACAGGAATCTACGAGCAGTACTTC. Translated: CASSLGTGIYEQYF.

This clonotype was counted a few times. The CDR3 DNA reads as TGTGCCAGCAGCTTAGACCCTGGCACAGATACGCAGTATTTT. Translating it yields CASSLDPGTDTQYF. This chain connects TRBV7-8 to TRBJ2-3, with no clear D. Germline values: CDR1 SGHVS, CDR2 FQNEAQ. The germline V and J ends were trimmed by 1 base and 1 base, with 6 bases remaining between them. The CDR3 consists of 14 residues.

This clonotype was detected only once. The V call is TRBV4-1, the J call TRBJ2-3; the match to TRBD2 covers 10 bases. Germline V gene data show CDR1 as MGHRA and CDR2 as YSYEKL. V lost 4 bases and J lost 4; bases outside the gene matches: 8. The CDR3 has 16 residues. CDR3 nucleotide sequence: TGCGCCAGCAGCCTTGTAGCGGGAGGAAACCCAGATACGCAGTATTTT. Translation: CASSLVAGGNPDTQYF.

The V gene is TRBV15, the J gene TRBJ2-1; 9 positions agree with TRBD1. J lost 1 base, V lost 9 bases, and 4 bases had no gene match. Germline lookup yields CDR1 LNHNV and CDR2 YYDKDF (reference sequence). The CDR3 is made up of 14 amino acids. The CDR3 DNA is TGTGCCACAGAAGACAGGGGGTCCTACAATGAGCAGTTCTTC. Protein: CATEDRGSYNEQFF. Full variable domain (outside the CDR3, taken from reference TRBV15 and TRBJ2-1): DAMVIQNPRYQVTQFGKPVTLSCSQTLNHNVMYWYQQKSSQAPKLLFHYYDKDFNNEADTPDNFQSRRPNTSFCFLDIRSPGLGDTAMYLCATEDRGSYNEQFFGPGTRLTVL.

Points on this clonotype: A much larger clone lies one base from this, so it may be a read error. V usage is TRBV29-1 and J usage is TRBJ1-1; D is unclear. The CDR3 runs 11 residues. V was pared by 4 bases and J by 4 bases, with 7 bases between. Germline assignment: CDR1 SQVTM and CDR2 ANQGSEA. CDR3 DNA sequence: TGCAGCGTTGCTTCGTTCACTGAAGCTTTCTTT. Amino acid sequence: CSVASFTEAFF.

The chain carries TRBV6-1 and TRBJ1-1; 8 bases are a match to TRBD1. CDR1 and CDR2 from the germline V gene are MNHNS and SASEGT. This CDR3 comprises 14 residues. Germline trimming cut 6 bases from V and 4 bases from J; bases unmatched to any gene: 7. The CDR3 sequence: CASSETGEVTEAFF. The CDR3 coding sequence is TGTGCCAGCAGCGAGACAGGGGAAGTCACTGAAGCTTTCTTT.

This clonotype has more than one count but fewer than ten. V and J are TRBV7-2 and TRBJ1-1; D call uncertain. The V gene lost 3 bases and the J gene lost 2 bases, with 7 bases spanning the gap. This CDR3 is built from 13 residues. Per the germline V gene, CDR1 is SGHTA and CDR2 is FQGNSA. The DNA of the CDR3 is TGTGCCAGCAGCTTGTATCCTAACACTGAAGCTTTCTTT. Its protein is CASSLYPNTEAFF.

The chain is built from TRBV12-3 or TRBV12-4 and TRBJ2-1, with 8 bases that match TRBD2. Unmatched junction bases numbered 15, after V lost 2 bases and J lost 9 bases. The CDR3 totals 17 residues. CDR3 coding DNA: TGTGCCAGCAGTTTACTTGACTGGCGGGAGGACATGTTTGAGCAGTTCTTC. Its translation is CASSLLDWREDMFEQFF.

The rearrangement joins TRBV5-6 to TRBJ2-2; possibly TRBD2 for D (6 bases). Trimming took 0 bases from V and 7 from J, leaving 10 bases between them. The CDR3 has 14 residues. Germline loops: CDR1 SGHDT, CDR2 YYEEEE. The CDR3 bases are TGTGCCAGCAGCTTGGGCGGGACGGTCGGGGAGCTGTTTTTT. This gives the protein CASSLGGTVGELFF.

This clonotype was detected ten times or more. V usage is TRBV29-1 and J usage is TRBJ2-2; 7 nucleotides agree with TRBD2. The CDR3 is 14 amino acids. Germline CDR1 is SQVTM and CDR2 is ANQGSEA. Trimming removed 6 bases from V and 4 bases from J; junction bases left unmatched: 8. The CDR3 loop reads CSVASGAGTGELFF. The CDR3 region has the DNA TGCAGCGTAGCCAGCGGGGCCGGCACCGGGGAGCTGTTTTTT.

The chain is built from TRBV20-1 and TRBJ1-2; TRBD1 matches 9 bases. CDR1 and CDR2 from the germline V gene are DFQATT and SNEGSKA (reference sequence). CDR3 length equals 12 residues. Unmatched junction bases numbered 1, after V lost 4 bases and J lost 4 bases. The CDR3 is CSAKQGAYGYTF. In DNA form, the CDR3 reads TGCAGTGCTAAACAGGGGGCCTATGGCTACACCTTC.

The chain links TRBV5-5 to TRBJ1-5, with TRBD1 identical over 9 bases. The trim removed 3 bases at V and 7 bases at J, leaving 8 bases unmatched. Germline CDR1 SGHKS, CDR2 YYEKEE (reference sequence). CDR3 length equals 15 residues. The CDR3 DNA is TGTGCCAGCAGCTCAGCCGGGACAGGGAGACAGCCCCAGCATTTT. This gives the protein CASSSAGTGRQPQHF. The full variable domain, completed using reference TRBV5-5 and TRBJ1-5, is DAGVTQSPTHLIKTRGQQVTLRCSPISGHKSVSWYQQVLGQGPQFIFQYYEKEERGRGNFPDRFSARQFPNYSSELNVNALLLGDSALYLCASSSAGTGRQPQHFGDGTRLSIL.

This clonotype was seen more than once but under ten times. This chain joins TRBV20-1 and TRBJ2-1; 9 nucleotides match TRBD2. The ends lost 0 bases at V and 0 bases at J; junction bases unmatched: 6. From germline, CDR1 is DFQATT and CDR2 SNEGSKA (reference sequence). CDR3 size: 17 residues. This chain's CDR3 is CSARENKREASYNEQFF. The CDR3 nucleotides read TGCAGTGCTAGAGAAAATAAGCGGGAGGCCTCCTACAATGAGCAGTTCTTC.

This clonotype appeared many times. The V and J genes are TRBV4-1 and TRBJ2-1, with 8 bases that match TRBD2. Germline assignment: CDR1 MGHRA and CDR2 YSYEKL. The V gene end was trimmed by 4 bases and the J gene end by 6 bases; junction bases not matched to a gene: 11. The CDR3 consists of 16 residues. For the CDR3, the DNA is TGCGCCAGCAGCCTTACGGCCAGCGGGAGAGGCAATGAGCAGTTCTTC. Translation gives CASSLTASGRGNEQFF.

This clonotype turned up a few times. The V call is TRBV10-1, the J call TRBJ2-7; 10 bases are a match to TRBD2. CDR1 is WNHNN, CDR2 SYGVQD, per germline (reference sequence). CDR3 size: 15 residues. The junction had 4 bases not matched to a gene; V was cut back by 1 base and J by 4 bases. The CDR3 nucleotides read TGCGCCAGCAGTGAGTGGTCTAGCGGGAGTTACGAGCAGTACGTC. Its translation: CASSEWSSGSYEQYV.

CDR3 amino acids: CASSLVQGRHEQYF. CDR3 nucleotide sequence: TGTGCCAGCAGCTTAGTTCAGGGGAGGCACGAGCAGTACTTC. This chain joins TRBV7-2 and TRBJ2-7; TRBD1 or TRBD2 may be the D gene (6 bases each). The CDR3 has 14 amino acids. Trimming shortened V by 1 base and J by 5 bases, and 12 bases separated the two germline ends. Germline V lookup: CDR1 SGHTA, CDR2 FQGNSA.